The rows below give T cell receptor beta chains drawn from one sample of a study of blood T cell repertoires in COVID-19. Method: immunoSEQ multiplex PCR; TCRdb's copy keeps in-frame clones and lacks some. The data hold some 39,000 clones, with 85% to 95% observed a single time. The sequencing sample was made of peripheral blood. The source is a human donor in a cohort sampled during active COVID-19. The CDR3 runs from the conserved cysteine through the conserved F or W. A D gene is named only where the DNA matches it firmly. Not every row has a clone size; where given, it reads once, few, many or a size class.

V,size,D,J,CDR3,DNA
TRBV18,.,.,TRBJ1-1,CASQQDDAGANTEAFF,TGTGCCAGCCAACAAGACGACGCAGGGGCAAACACTGAAGCTTTCTTT
TRBV7-3,.,.,TRBJ2-2,CASSPSNTGELFF,TGTGCCAGCAGCCCGTCGAACACCGGGGAGCTGTTTTTT
TRBV29-1,.,TRBD2,TRBJ2-7,CRRGVEDGNVQYF,TGCAGGCGGGGGGTGGAGGACGGTAACGTGCAGTACTTC
TRBV25-1,.,TRBD2,TRBJ2-1,CASSDRTEREINEQFF,TGTGCCAGCAGTGATCGAACAGAGCGGGAGATCAATGAGCAGTTCTTC
TRBV3-1/TRBV3-2,.,TRBD2,TRBJ2-3,CASSQDYILAGVTDTQYF,TGTGCCAGCAGCCAAGATTACATTCTGGCGGGAGTGACAGATACGCAGTATTTT
TRBV4-3,.,TRBD2,TRBJ2-2,CASSQVPSSGFNTGELFF,TGCGCCAGCAGCCAAGTGCCCTCTAGCGGGTTCAACACCGGGGAGCTGTTTTTT
TRBV7-9,.,.,TRBJ1-6,CASSGQFLATPLHF,TGTGCCAGCAGCGGACAGTTTTTGGCAACCCCCCTCCACTTT
TRBV4-2,.,TRBD2,TRBJ2-3,CASSQKAGGPSDTQYF,TGTGCCAGCAGCCAGAAAGCGGGAGGGCCGTCAGATACGCAGTATTTT
TRBV7-9,.,TRBD1,TRBJ2-6,CASSLTGAGANVLTF,TGTGCCAGCAGTTTGACAGGGGCCGGGGCCAACGTCCTGACTTTC
TRBV10-2,.,.,TRBJ2-7,CASTRDIFSEQYF,TGCGCCAGCACGAGGGACATTTTTAGCGAGCAGTACTTC
TRBV18,once,.,TRBJ1-3,CASSPSPGGGNTIYF,TGTGCCAGCTCACCATCACCGGGAGGAGGAAACACCATATATTTT
TRBV7-6,.,TRBD1,TRBJ2-6,CASSLGQNRGSGANVLTF,TGTGCCAGCAGCTTAGGCCAAAACAGGGGGTCTGGGGCCAACGTCCTGACTTTC
TRBV19,.,TRBD1,TRBJ1-3,CASSRDRAVGNTIYF,TGTGCCAGTAGTAGAGACAGGGCGGTTGGAAACACCATATATTTT
TRBV6-2/TRBV6-3,.,.,TRBJ2-1,CASSSTYEQFF,TGTGCCAGCAGTTCTACTTATGAGCAGTTCTTC
TRBV7-6,.,.,TRBJ2-7,CASSLEVGTPHEQYF,TGTGCCAGCAGCTTAGAAGTGGGCACCCCCCACGAGCAGTACTTC
TRBV5-5,once,.,TRBJ2-5,CASSLAGREETQYF,TGTGCCAGCAGCTTGGCAGGCAGGGAAGAGACCCAGTACTTC
TRBV6-5,.,.,TRBJ1-2,CASSPGQGGYYGYTF,TGTGCCAGCAGCCCGGGGCAGGGAGGTTACTATGGCTACACCTTC
TRBV4-3,.,TRBD2,TRBJ2-7,CASSRQTSGYEQYF,TGCGCCAGCAGCCGCCAGACTAGCGGATACGAGCAGTACTTC
TRBV30,.,.,TRBJ2-2,CAWSSGTAGELFF,TGTGCCTGGAGTTCAGGAACAGCCGGGGAGCTGTTTTTT
TRBV29-1,.,.,TRBJ2-1,CSLPVGGGIYNEQFF,TGCAGCTTACCCGTTGGGGGGGGCATATACAATGAGCAGTTCTTC
TRBV24-1,few,TRBD1,TRBJ1-4,CATSDYRQGNPATNEKLFF,TGTGCCACCAGTGATTATCGACAGGGAAATCCTGCAACTAATGAAAAACTGTTTTTT
TRBV6-2/TRBV6-3,.,TRBD1,TRBJ2-2,CASSYGQGAGELFF,TGTGCCAGCAGTTACGGGCAGGGGGCTGGGGAGCTGTTTTTT
TRBV3-1/TRBV3-2,.,TRBD1,TRBJ1-1,CASSTRTGRGEAFF,TGTGCCAGCAGCACGCGGACAGGGCGGGGAGAAGCTTTCTTT
TRBV7-9,.,.,TRBJ2-1,CASSLGTARYNEQFF,TGTGCCAGCAGCTTAGGGACAGCCAGATACAATGAGCAGTTCTTC
TRBV6-2/TRBV6-3,.,.,TRBJ2-7,CASSSRTGRAYEQYF,TGTGCCAGCAGTTCGCGAACCGGGAGAGCCTACGAGCAGTACTTC
TRBV5-1,.,TRBD2,TRBJ2-5,CASSGLAGGPGETQYF,TGCGCCAGCAGCGGACTAGCGGGAGGGCCGGGTGAGACCCAGTACTTC
TRBV7-9,.,TRBD2,TRBJ2-5,CASSRSGGLQETQYF,TGTGCCAGCAGCCGTAGCGGGGGGTTGCAAGAGACCCAGTACTTC
TRBV7-3,once,.,TRBJ2-3,CASSQWTGTSTDTQYF,TGTGCCAGCAGCCAGTGGACCGGGACTAGCACAGATACGCAGTATTTT
TRBV4-3,.,.,TRBJ2-3,CASSQDLGIGADTQYF,TGCGCCAGCAGCCAAGATCTCGGGATTGGCGCAGATACGCAGTATTTT
TRBV7-6,.,.,TRBJ2-1,CASSNPAASSYNEQFF,TGTGCCAGCAGCAACCCTGCGGCTAGCTCCTACAATGAGCAGTTCTTC
TRBV18,.,.,TRBJ1-1,CASSPQQGTEAFF,TGTGCCAGCTCACCCCAACAGGGCACGGAAGCTTTCTTT
TRBV7-2,.,TRBD1,TRBJ1-2,CASSVDRVYGYTF,TGTGCCAGCAGCGTAGACAGGGTCTATGGCTACACCTTC
TRBV18,.,.,TRBJ1-1,CASSPPTVNTEAFF,TGTGCCAGCTCGCCCCCGACAGTGAACACTGAAGCTTTCTTT
TRBV10-2,.,TRBD1,TRBJ1-4,CATKGTGGWGDEKLFF,TGCGCCACGAAAGGGACAGGGGGCTGGGGAGATGAAAAACTGTTTTTT
TRBV6-5,.,TRBD1,TRBJ1-1,CASSSTGTAFFTEAFF,TGTGCCAGCAGTTCGACCGGGACAGCTTTTTTCACTGAAGCTTTCTTT
TRBV18,.,.,TRBJ1-2,CASSKQEHYGYTF,TGTGCCAGCTCAAAACAGGAGCACTATGGCTACACCTTC
TRBV28,.,TRBD2,TRBJ2-2,CASTQPGLAGITGELFF,TGTGCCAGCACCCAACCCGGGCTAGCGGGGATCACCGGGGAGCTGTTTTTT